These 10 T cell receptor beta chains share one sample of origin, sequenced in a study of CD8 T cells in ankylosing spondylitis. TCRdb analysed the 5' RACE reads with MiXCR anew, one entry per CDR3 protein. This table holds approximately 140,000 distinct CDR3 sequences, around 43% found once. Material for sequencing was synovial fluid, either unsorted or a sorted T cell fraction (not recorded which). These receptor sequences come from a male donor with ankylosing spondylitis.

This clonotype was counted only a few times. The J gene is TRBJ2-3, the V gene TRBV13; 11 bases are a match to TRBD2. The CDR3 contains 17 residues. Trimming took 3 bases from V and 3 from J; bases not matched to a gene: 8. Germline CDR1 and CDR2: PRHDT and FYEKMQ (reference sequence). The CDR3 protein is CASSFSLAGVRTDTQYF. The CDR3 DNA reads TGTGCCAGCAGCTTCTCACTAGCGGGAGTCCGGACAGATACGCAGTATTTT.

This clonotype was found a few times. This chain joins TRBV4-1 and TRBJ2-2; 7 bases fit TRBD1. Trimming took 3 bases from V and 2 from J; bases not matched to a gene: 18. Germline V gene sequence: CDR1 MGHRA, CDR2 YSYEKL. This CDR3 is 20 amino acids long. CDR3 residues: CASSQTFRDSATSNTGELFF. The CDR3, as DNA: TGCGCCAGCAGCCAGACCTTCCGGGACAGTGCAACGAGCAACACCGGGGAGCTGTTTTTT.

V and J are TRBV14 and TRBJ2-7; 8 nucleotides align to TRBD1. The germline V gene encodes CDR1 SGHDN and CDR2 FVKESK. This CDR3 is 15 amino acids long. With 5 bases clipped from V and 6 bases from J, the junction kept 12 bases outside the gene matches. The CDR3: CASSEPGQGVFEQYF. Here the CDR3 DNA reads TGTGCCAGCAGCGAGCCCGGACAGGGTGTGTTCGAGCAGTACTTC.

This clonotype was counted a single time. The V gene is TRBV7-2, the J gene TRBJ2-7; the D gene is possibly TRBD2 (6 bases). Trimming took 3 bases from V and 0 from J, leaving 9 bases between them. Germline V CDR1 and CDR2: SGHTA, FQGNSA. The CDR3 consists of 14 residues. The CDR3 DNA is TGTGCCAGCAGCTTCCCCGGGAGCTCCTACGAGCAGTACTTC. It codes for CASSFPGSSYEQYF.

This clonotype was detected ten times or more. This chain connects TRBV20-1 to TRBJ2-1; 7 positions match TRBD1. V lost 3 bases, J lost 4 bases, and 6 bases stayed unmatched. The CDR3 runs 14 residues. Germline V CDR1 and CDR2: DFQATT, SNEGSKA (reference sequence). CDR3: CSARVGGAYNEQFF. CDR3 sequence (DNA): TGCAGTGCTAGGGTAGGGGGCGCATACAATGAGCAGTTCTTC.

The chain recombines TRBV7-4 with TRBJ2-5; no definite D call. Trimming stripped 3 bases from V and 2 bases from J, with 13 bases between. Germline CDR1 SGHVT, CDR2 SQSDAQ. The CDR3 extends over 15 amino acids. The CDR3 DNA sequence: TGTGCCAGCAGCTTCCCCGCCGGGTTTCAAGAGACCCAGTACTTC. Translating gives CASSFPAGFQETQYF.

The V and J genes are TRBV19 and TRBJ1-1; D is possibly TRBD1 (6 bases). The CDR3 spans 15 residues. CDR1 is LNHDA, CDR2 SQIVND, per germline (reference sequence). The V end lost 5 bases, the J end lost 2 bases, and 15 bases lay between the germline ends. In DNA form, the CDR3 reads TGTGCCAGTAGTTGGAGGGGGGTACCAAACACTGAAGCTTTCTTT. This sequence encodes CASSWRGVPNTEAFF. Complete variable domain (other parts from reference TRBV19 and TRBJ1-1): DGGITQSPKYLFRKEGQNVTLSCEQNLNHDAMYWYRQDPGQGLRLIYYSQIVNDFQKGDIAEGYSVSREKKESFPLTVTSAQKNPTAFYLCASSWRGVPNTEAFFGQGTRLTVV.

The chain links TRBV12-3 or TRBV12-4 to TRBJ1-2; tentative D call: TRBD1 (6 bases). The CDR3 is 15 amino acids. Trimming left V 6 bases short and J 5 bases short, with 19 bases between. In DNA, the CDR3 is TGTGCCAGCAGGCCCTGGTCAGGGGCGCAGTATGGCTACACCTTC. The encoded protein is CASRPWSGAQYGYTF.

The gene calls are TRBV4-3 and TRBJ2-7, with D possibly being TRBD2 (5 bases). V was cut by 1 base and J by 2 bases, with 15 bases left in between. Germline assignment: CDR1 LGHNA and CDR2 YSLEER. This CDR3 spans 16 amino acids. The CDR3 loop reads CASSQVQRGLPYEQYF. CDR3 nucleotide sequence: TGCGCCAGCAGCCAAGTCCAACGGGGTTTACCCTACGAGCAGTACTTC.

This chain uses TRBV20-1 with TRBJ2-3, with a possible D match to TRBD2 (7 bases). The V and J ends lost 1 base and 8 bases respectively, with 13 bases between them. CDR1 is DFQATT, CDR2 SNEGSKA, per germline (reference sequence). This CDR3 contains 13 residues. Written as DNA, the CDR3 is TGCAGTGCTAGAGTGGGGGCTAGCGGTACGCAGTATTTT. Translated, it gives CSARVGASGTQYF.